This TCR beta chain is from a study of vaccination effects on CD4 cells after COVID-19. The method was immunoSEQ multiplex PCR; TCRdb's version includes in-frame clones alone and lacks a portion of them. The sample comprises about 71,000 clones, 80% of which are singletons, and more than 10% rests with the top ten. Only one count was recorded for this clone. Its antigen remains unidentified. Under the ViraFEST assay, PBMC were stimulated with viral peptide pools so that antigen-specific CD4+ T cells expanded. Sequencing was performed afterwards. Having been cultured for roughly 11 days, the cells underwent CD4+ T cell isolation. According to the study, vaccine recipients showed no prior SARS-CoV-2 infection and negative nucleocapsid antibodies. It was with about 10 IU/ml IL-2 and around 10 ug/ml peptides that a few million PBMC per well were cultured. Replacing half the medium with IL-2 medium was done on days 3 and 7.

With V trimmed by 2 bases and J by 2 bases, 14 bases remained unmatched. From germline, CDR1 is MNHEY and CDR2 SVGEGT. This CDR3 has 18 amino acids. The V and J genes are TRBV6-2 or TRBV6-3 and TRBJ2-7, with TRBD1 matching 8 bases. The sample was CD4+ T cells from PBMCs cultured with SARS-CoV-2 spike peptides, taken before COVID-19 vaccination. This sequence was found in a human donor who received a COVID-19 vaccine. The CDR3 protein is CASSYPAMGQELPYEQYV. CDR3 bases: TGTGCCAGCAGTTACCCGGCTATGGGACAGGAACTTCCCTACGAGCAGTACGTC.